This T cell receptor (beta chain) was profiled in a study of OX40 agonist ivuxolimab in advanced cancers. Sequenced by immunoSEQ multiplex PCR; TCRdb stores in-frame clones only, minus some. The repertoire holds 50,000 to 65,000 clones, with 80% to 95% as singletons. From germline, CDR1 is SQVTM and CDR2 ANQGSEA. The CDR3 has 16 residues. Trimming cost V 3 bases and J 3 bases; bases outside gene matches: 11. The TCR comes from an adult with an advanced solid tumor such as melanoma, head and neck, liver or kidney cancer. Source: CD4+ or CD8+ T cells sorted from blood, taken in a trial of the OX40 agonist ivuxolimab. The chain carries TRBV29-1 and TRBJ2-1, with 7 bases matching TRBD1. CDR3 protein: CSVEGQEGTDYNEQFF. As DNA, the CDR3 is TGCAGCGTTGAGGGCCAAGAGGGGACAGACTACAATGAGCAGTTCTTC.